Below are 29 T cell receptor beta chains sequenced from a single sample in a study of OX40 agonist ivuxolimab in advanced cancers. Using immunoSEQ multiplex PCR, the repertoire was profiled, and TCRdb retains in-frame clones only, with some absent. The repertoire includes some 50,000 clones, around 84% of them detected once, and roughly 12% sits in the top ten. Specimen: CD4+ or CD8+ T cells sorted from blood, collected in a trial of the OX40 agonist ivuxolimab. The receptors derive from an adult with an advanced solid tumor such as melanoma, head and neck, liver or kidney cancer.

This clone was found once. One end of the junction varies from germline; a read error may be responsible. Here the CDR3 DNA reads TGTGCTAGCAGCTTACGTGCGGGGACCTCAGATACGCAGTATTTT. Its protein is CASSLRAGTSDTQYF. The chain has TRBV7-7 and TRBJ2-3; tentative D call: TRBD2 (6 bases). Germline values: CDR1 SSHAT, CDR2 FNYEAQ (reference sequence). This CDR3 is built from 15 residues.

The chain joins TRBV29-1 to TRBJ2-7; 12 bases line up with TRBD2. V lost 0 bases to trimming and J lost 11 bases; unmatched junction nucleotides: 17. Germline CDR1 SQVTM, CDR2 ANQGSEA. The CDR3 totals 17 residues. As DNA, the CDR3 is TGCAGCGTTGAAGATCTTAGGCTAGCGGGGGGGCGTCGACAAGAGTACTTC. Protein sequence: CSVEDLRLAGGRRQEYF.

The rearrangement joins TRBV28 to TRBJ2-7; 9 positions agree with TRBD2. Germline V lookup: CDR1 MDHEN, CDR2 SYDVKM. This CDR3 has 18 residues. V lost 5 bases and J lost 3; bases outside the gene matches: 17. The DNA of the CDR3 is TGTGCCAGCAGTAAAGTGGAGGGTCCATCGACTAGCGGCTACGAGCAGTACTTC. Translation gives CASSKVEGPSTSGYEQYF.

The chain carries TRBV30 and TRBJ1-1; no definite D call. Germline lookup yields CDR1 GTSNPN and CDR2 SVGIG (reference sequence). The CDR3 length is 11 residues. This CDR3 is CARMGSTEAFF. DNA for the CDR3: TGTGCTCGCATGGGGTCCACTGAAGCTTTCTTT.

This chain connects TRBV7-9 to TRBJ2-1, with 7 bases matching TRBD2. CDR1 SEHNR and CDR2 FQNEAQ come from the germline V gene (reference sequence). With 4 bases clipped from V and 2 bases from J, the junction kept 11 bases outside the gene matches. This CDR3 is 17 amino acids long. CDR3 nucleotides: TGTGCCAGCAGCTCCCTTAAACTAGCGATTACCTACAATGAGCAGTTCTTC. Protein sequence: CASSSLKLAITYNEQFF.

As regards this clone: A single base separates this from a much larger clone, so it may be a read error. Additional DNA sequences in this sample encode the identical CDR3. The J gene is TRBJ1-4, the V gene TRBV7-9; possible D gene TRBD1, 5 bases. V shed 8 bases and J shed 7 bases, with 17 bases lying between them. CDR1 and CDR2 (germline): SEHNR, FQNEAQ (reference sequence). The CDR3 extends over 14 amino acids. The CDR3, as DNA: TGTGCCAGCCGATGGACGGGGGACCGTGAAAAACTGTTTTTT. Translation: CASRWTGDREKLFF.

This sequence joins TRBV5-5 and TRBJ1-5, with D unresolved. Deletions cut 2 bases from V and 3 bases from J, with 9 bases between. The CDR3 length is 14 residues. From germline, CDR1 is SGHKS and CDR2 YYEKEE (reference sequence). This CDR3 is CASSLRVSNQPQHF. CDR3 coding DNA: TGTGCCAGCAGCTTAAGGGTATCCAATCAGCCCCAGCATTTT.

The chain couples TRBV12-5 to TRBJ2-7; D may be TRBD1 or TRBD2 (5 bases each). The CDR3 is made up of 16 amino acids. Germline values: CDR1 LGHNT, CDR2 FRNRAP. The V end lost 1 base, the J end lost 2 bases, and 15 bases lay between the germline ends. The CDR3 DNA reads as TGTGCTAGTGGTTTGGCTCATAGCCGGGACCCCTACGAGCAGTACTTC. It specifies CASGLAHSRDPYEQYF.

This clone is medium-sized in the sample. The CDR3 is CASRPGVGNTEAFF. CDR3 coding DNA: TGTGCCAGCAGACCAGGGGTTGGAAACACTGAAGCTTTCTTT. The chain uses TRBV5-6 and TRBJ1-1; possible D gene TRBD1, 6 bases. This CDR3 contains 14 residues. V lost 5 bases, J lost 2 bases, and 13 bases lay in between. In germline, CDR1 is SGHDT, CDR2 YYEEEE.

CDR3 in amino acids: CASSTSQDYQRYNEQFF. The CDR3 nucleotides are TGTGCCAGTAGTACCTCCCAGGACTACCAGAGGTACAATGAGCAGTTCTTC. This sequence joins TRBV19 and TRBJ2-1, with a weak D call TRBD2 (6 bases). This CDR3 has 17 residues. Trimming left V 4 bases short and J 4 bases short, with 20 bases between. Germline lookup yields CDR1 LNHDA and CDR2 SQIVND (reference sequence).

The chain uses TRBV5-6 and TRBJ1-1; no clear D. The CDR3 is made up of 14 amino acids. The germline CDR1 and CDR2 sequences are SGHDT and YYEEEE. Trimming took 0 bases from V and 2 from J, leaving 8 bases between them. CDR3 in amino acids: CASSLEGFNTEAFF. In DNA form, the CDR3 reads TGTGCCAGCAGCTTGGAGGGTTTCAACACTGAAGCTTTCTTT.

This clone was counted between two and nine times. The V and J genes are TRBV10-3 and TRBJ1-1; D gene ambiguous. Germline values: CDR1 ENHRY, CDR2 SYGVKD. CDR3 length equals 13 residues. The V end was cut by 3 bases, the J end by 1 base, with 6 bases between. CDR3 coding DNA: TGTGCCATCAGTGAAGAAGGGAACACTGAAGCTTTCTTT. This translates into CAISEEGNTEAFF.

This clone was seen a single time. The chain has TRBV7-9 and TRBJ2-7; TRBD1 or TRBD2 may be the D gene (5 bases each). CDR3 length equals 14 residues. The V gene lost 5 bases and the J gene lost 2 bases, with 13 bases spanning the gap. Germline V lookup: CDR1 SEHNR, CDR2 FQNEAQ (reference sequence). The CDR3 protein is CASSGGPYPYEQYF. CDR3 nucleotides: TGTGCCAGCAGCGGGGGTCCCTACCCCTACGAGCAGTACTTC.

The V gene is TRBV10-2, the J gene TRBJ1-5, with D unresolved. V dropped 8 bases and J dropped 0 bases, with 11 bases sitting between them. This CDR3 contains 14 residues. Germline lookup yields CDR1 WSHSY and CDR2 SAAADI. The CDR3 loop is CASHSPYSNQPQHF. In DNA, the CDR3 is TGCGCCAGCCACTCTCCCTATAGCAATCAGCCCCAGCATTTT.

The CDR3 coding sequence is TGTGCCAGCAGCTTAAAGGGTCCGGGCGAGCAGTACTTC. This translates into CASSLKGPGEQYF. The rearrangement uses TRBV7-8 and TRBJ2-7; no definite D call. There are 13 residues in the CDR3. Germline V gene data show CDR1 as SGHVS and CDR2 as FQNEAQ. V lost 2 bases to trimming and J lost 6 bases, with 11 bases between them.

CDR3 in amino acids: CASSLQGVDTGELFF. As DNA, the CDR3 is TGTGCCAGCAGCCTACAGGGGGTCGACACCGGGGAGCTGTTTTTT. The chain recombines TRBV4-2 with TRBJ2-2; 8 bases map to TRBD1. The CDR3 length is 15 residues. Germline V gene lookup returns CDR1 LGHNA and CDR2 YNFKEQ. V lost 4 bases and J lost 3; bases outside the gene matches: 4.

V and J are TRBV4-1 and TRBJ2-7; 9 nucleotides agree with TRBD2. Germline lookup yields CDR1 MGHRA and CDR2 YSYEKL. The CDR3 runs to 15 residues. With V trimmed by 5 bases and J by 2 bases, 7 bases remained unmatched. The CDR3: CASSITSGSTYEQYF. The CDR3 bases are TGCGCCAGCAGCATTACTAGCGGGTCCACCTACGAGCAGTACTTC.

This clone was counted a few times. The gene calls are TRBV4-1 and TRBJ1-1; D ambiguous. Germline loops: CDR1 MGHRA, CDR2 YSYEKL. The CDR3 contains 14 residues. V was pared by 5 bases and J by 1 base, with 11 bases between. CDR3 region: CASSGSTSNTEAFF. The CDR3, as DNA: TGCGCCAGCAGCGGAAGCACTTCGAACACTGAAGCTTTCTTT.

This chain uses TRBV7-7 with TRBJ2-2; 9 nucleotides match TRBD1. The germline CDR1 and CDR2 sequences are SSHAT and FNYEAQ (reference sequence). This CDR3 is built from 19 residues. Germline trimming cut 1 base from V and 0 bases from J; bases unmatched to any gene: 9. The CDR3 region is CASSLGPDRGGTNTGELFF. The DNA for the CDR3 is TGTGCCAGCAGCTTAGGCCCGGACAGGGGAGGAACGAACACCGGGGAGCTGTTTTTT.

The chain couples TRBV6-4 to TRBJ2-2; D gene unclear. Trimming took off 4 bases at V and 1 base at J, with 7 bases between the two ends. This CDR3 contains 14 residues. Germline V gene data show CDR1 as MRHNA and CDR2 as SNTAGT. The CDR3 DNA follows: TGTGCCAGCAGTGCGGGCGGGAACACCGGGGAGCTGTTTTTT. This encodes CASSAGGNTGELFF.

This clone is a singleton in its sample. CDR3 residues: CASSIKSGLNTEAFF. CDR3 nucleotides: TGTGCCAGTAGTATAAAGAGCGGGCTGAACACTGAAGCTTTCTTT. The chain links TRBV19 to TRBJ1-1; D remains unclear. CDR1 is LNHDA, CDR2 SQIVND, per germline (reference sequence). The CDR3 is 15 residues long. Trimming removed 2 bases from V and 0 bases from J, with 10 bases in between.

The CDR3 here is CASSSLAGAEQYF. CDR3 bases: TGTGCCAGCAGTTCACTAGCGGGAGCTGAGCAGTACTTC. V is TRBV27 and J is TRBJ2-7, with 11 positions matching TRBD2. The CDR3 has 13 amino acids. The J segment lost 7 bases and the V segment lost 4 bases, leaving 3 bases of the junction unmatched. Germline loops: CDR1 MNHEY, CDR2 SMNVEV (reference sequence).

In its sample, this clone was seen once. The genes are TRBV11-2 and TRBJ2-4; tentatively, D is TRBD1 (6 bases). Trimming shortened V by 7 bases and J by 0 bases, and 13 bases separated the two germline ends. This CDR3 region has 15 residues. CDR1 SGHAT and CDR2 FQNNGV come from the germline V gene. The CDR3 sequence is CASTLDRLAKNIQYF. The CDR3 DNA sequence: TGTGCCAGCACTTTGGACAGACTAGCCAAAAACATTCAGTACTTC.

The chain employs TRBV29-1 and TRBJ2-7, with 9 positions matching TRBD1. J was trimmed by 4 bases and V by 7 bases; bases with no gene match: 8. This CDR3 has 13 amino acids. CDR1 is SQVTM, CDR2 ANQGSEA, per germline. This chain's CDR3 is CSARTGQGYEQYF. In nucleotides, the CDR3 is TGCAGCGCTAGGACGGGACAGGGTTACGAGCAGTACTTC.

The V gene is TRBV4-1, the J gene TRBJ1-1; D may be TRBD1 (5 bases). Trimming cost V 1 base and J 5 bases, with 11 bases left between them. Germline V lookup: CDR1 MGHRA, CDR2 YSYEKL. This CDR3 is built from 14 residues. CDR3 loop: CASSQAQGGTEAFF. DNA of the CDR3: TGCGCCAGCAGCCAAGCTCAGGGAGGAACTGAAGCTTTCTTT.

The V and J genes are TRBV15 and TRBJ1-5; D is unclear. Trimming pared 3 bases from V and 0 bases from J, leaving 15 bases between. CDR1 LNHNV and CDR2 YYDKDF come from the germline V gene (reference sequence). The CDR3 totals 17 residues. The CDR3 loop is CATSRAPKTYSNQPQHF. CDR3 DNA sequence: TGTGCCACCAGCAGGGCCCCGAAAACGTATAGCAATCAGCCCCAGCATTTT.

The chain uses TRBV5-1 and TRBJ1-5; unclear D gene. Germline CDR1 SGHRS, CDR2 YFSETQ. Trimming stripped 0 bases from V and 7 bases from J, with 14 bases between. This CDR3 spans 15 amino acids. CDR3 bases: TGCGCCAGCAGCTTGGGCCTGGGGATCGAGCAGCCCCAGCATTTT. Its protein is CASSLGLGIEQPQHF.

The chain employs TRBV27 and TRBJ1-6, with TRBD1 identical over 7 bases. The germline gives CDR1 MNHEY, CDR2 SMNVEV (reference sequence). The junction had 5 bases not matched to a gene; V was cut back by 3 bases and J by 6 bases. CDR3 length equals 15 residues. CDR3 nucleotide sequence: TGTGCCAGCAGTTTCGGGACAGCCTTTAATTCACCCCTCCACTTT. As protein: CASSFGTAFNSPLHF.

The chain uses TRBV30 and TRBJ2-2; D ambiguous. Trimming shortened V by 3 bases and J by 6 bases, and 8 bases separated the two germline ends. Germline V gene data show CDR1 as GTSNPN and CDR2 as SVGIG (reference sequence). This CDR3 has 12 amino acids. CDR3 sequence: CAWSLESGELFF. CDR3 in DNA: TGTGCCTGGAGCCTGGAGTCCGGGGAGCTGTTTTTT.